The clone carrying this TCR beta chain occurred many times. Its antigen remains unknown. CDR3 length: 15 amino acids. V was shortened by 2 bases and J by 2 bases, with 13 bases between the two germline ends. Germline lookup yields CDR1 MNHEY and CDR2 SVGEGT. This entry belongs to a study of T cell repertoires in cytomegalovirus infection. As for the study in general: The public TCR beta signatures pointed to both CMV infection and matching HLA type.

Each CDR3 protein is one row after TCRdb ran MiXCR on the reads. The data hold over 300,000 distinct CDR3 sequences, with roughly a sixth observed a single time. Overall study findings and caveats: HLA-C-restricted CMV-specific TCR beta clonotypes were dominant in the ex vivo response.

The specimen was PBMCs. The chain joins TRBV6-2 or TRBV6-3 to TRBJ2-7; no definite D call. This receptor was obtained from a human donor in good health (CMV status not recorded). Some clones in this sample may be carry-over from other donors' samples. The CDR3 nucleotides are TGTGCCAGCAGTTACGAGGCGCTGAACACCTACGAGCAGTACTTC. Translated, it gives CASSYEALNTYEQYF.